This is a list of T cell receptor beta chains from one sample in a study of blood T cells in healthy people across ages. TCRdb re-called the 5' RACE reads with MiXCR, one entry per CDR3 protein. The table records 1.5 million to 2 million distinct CDR3 sequences, 30% to 40% of them present only once. The specimen sequenced was blood. The receptor source for this set is a woman in her thirties in good health. CDR3s include the opening cysteine and the closing phenylalanine or tryptophan. Fields, in order: J gene, clone size, V gene, D gene, CDR3 protein, CDR3 DNA. The D gene is left open where the match is weak. Clone size is given for some rows only: seen once, a few or many times, or a class if the clone is expanded.

>TRBJ1-5|few|TRBV15|TRBD1
CATSRERPPTETGGKDQPQHF
TGTGCCACCAGCAGAGAGCGACCCCCCACCGAGACAGGGGGGAAAGATCAGCCCCAGCATTTT
>TRBJ1-4|few|TRBV10-3|NA
CAISRSNEKLFF
TGTGCCATCAGCCGATCTAATGAAAAACTGTTTTTT
>TRBJ1-2|few|TRBV29-1|NA
CSGVTGIGYTF
TGCAGCGGCGTAACAGGGATCGGCTACACCTTC
>TRBJ2-7|few|TRBV20-1|NA
CSARDLHTGEQYF
TGCAGTGCTAGAGATCTCCATACGGGAGAGCAGTACTTC
>TRBJ2-2|NA|TRBV7-8|NA
CASSETGRTNTGELFF
TGTGCCAGCAGCGAGACGGGCAGGACGAACACCGGGGAGCTGTTTTTT
>TRBJ2-1|NA|TRBV7-6|TRBD2
CASSRGGATYNEQFF
TGTGCCAGCAGCCGCGGGGGGGCGACCTACAATGAGCAGTTCTTC
>TRBJ1-4|once|TRBV9|TRBD1
CASSSRQGDEKRFF
TGTGCCAGCAGCTCTAGACAGGGGGATGAAAAAAGGTTTTTT
>TRBJ2-7|few|TRBV28|TRBD1
CASRTGTGNYEQYF
TGTGCCAGCAGGACCGGGACAGGGAACTACGAGCAGTACTTC
>TRBJ2-1|NA|TRBV5-1|NA
CASSLIQGDNEQFF
TGCGCCAGCAGCTTGATACAGGGCGACAATGAGCAGTTCTTC
>TRBJ2-7|many|TRBV27|NA
CASSLSAGISFYEQYF
TGTGCCAGCAGTTTATCAGCGGGCATCTCGTTTTACGAGCAGTACTTC
>TRBJ1-5|NA|TRBV4-1|TRBD1
CASSHAKTGNNQPQHF
TGCGCCAGCAGCCACGCTAAGACAGGGAACAATCAGCCCCAGCATTTT
>TRBJ2-5|NA|TRBV3-1|NA
CASSQGTGVAETQYF
TGTGCCAGCAGCCAAGGGACGGGGGTCGCGGAGACCCAGTACTTC
>TRBJ2-5|NA|TRBV12-3/TRBV12-4|NA
CASSFVRGETQYF
TGTGCCAGCAGTTTCGTCAGGGGAGAGACCCAGTACTTC
>TRBJ2-1|many|TRBV12-3/TRBV12-4|TRBD2
CASSSTSGVHNEQFF
TGTGCCAGCAGTTCCACTAGCGGGGTTCACAATGAGCAGTTCTTC
>TRBJ1-1|NA|TRBV11-3|NA
CASSLGQDKAFF
TGTGCCAGCAGCTTAGGTCAGGACAAAGCTTTCTTT
>TRBJ2-3|NA|TRBV7-6|TRBD2
CASSLRGRGGLTDTQYF
TGTGCCAGCAGCCTTAGAGGTCGGGGAGGGCTCACGGATACGCAGTATTTT
>TRBJ2-7|NA|TRBV29-1|TRBD1
CRVDGGQGNYEQYF
TGCCGCGTTGATGGAGGACAGGGCAACTACGAGCAGTACTTC
>TRBJ1-1|NA|TRBV6-1|NA
CASRRKGFDTEAFF
TGTGCCAGCAGGCGAAAAGGTTTTGACACTGAAGCTTTCTTT
>TRBJ1-5|few|TRBV4-1|NA
CASSQDTGTNQPQHF
TGCGCCAGCAGCCAAGATACCGGGACCAATCAGCCCCAGCATTTT
>TRBJ1-1|NA|TRBV5-1|TRBD1
CASSFQGAKQDTFF
TGCGCCAGCAGCTTCCAGGGGGCGAAGCAGGATACTTTCTTT
>TRBJ2-6|few|TRBV27|NA
CASSSVFRQYSGANVLTF
TGTGCCAGCAGTTCTGTATTCCGACAGTACTCTGGGGCCAACGTCCTGACTTTC
>TRBJ2-1|few|TRBV6-1|NA
CASRDSNSYNEQFF
TGTGCCAGCCGGGACTCGAACTCCTACAATGAGCAGTTCTTC
>TRBJ2-1|few|TRBV2|TRBD2
CASSLLAGAVNEQFF
TGTGCCAGCAGTTTGCTAGCGGGAGCCGTAAACGAGCAGTTCTTC
>TRBJ2-7|few|TRBV6-1|NA
CASTLGATYEQYF
TGTGCCAGCACCCTAGGGGCGACTTACGAGCAGTACTTC